The 15 T cell receptor beta chains in this list originate from one sample, sequenced in a study of blood T cell repertoires in COVID-19. The protocol was immunoSEQ multiplex PCR, while the TCRdb copy is restricted to in-frame clones and leaves out a portion. The table has tens of thousands of clones, about 85% seen once. The specimen sequenced was peripheral blood. The receptor source for this set is a man older than 75 with acute or convalescent COVID-19.

The chain is built from TRBV9 and TRBJ2-3; D might be TRBD2 (5 bases). In germline, CDR1 is SGDLS, CDR2 YYNGEE. The CDR3 consists of 18 residues. V lost 3 bases and J 0 bases, leaving 20 bases between the germline ends. CDR3 in amino acids: CASSANSEGKVSTDTQYF. The CDR3 DNA reads TGTGCCAGCAGCGCAAACTCCGAGGGAAAAGTGAGCACAGATACGCAGTATTTT.

This clone was counted once. The chain couples TRBV4-3 to TRBJ1-4; perhaps TRBD1 as D (6 bases). Looked up from germline, CDR1 is LGHNA and CDR2 is YSLEER. The CDR3 is made up of 15 amino acids. V dropped 5 bases and J dropped 8 bases, with 18 bases sitting between them. The CDR3 DNA is TGCGCCAGCAGCTCCCTAAGGGACATGTGGGAAAAACTGTTTTTT. This sequence encodes CASSSLRDMWEKLFF.

The gene calls are TRBV19 and TRBJ1-1; TRBD1 is a possible D gene (6 bases). The V gene lost 4 bases and the J gene lost 2 bases, with 11 bases spanning the gap. The CDR3 has 14 residues. Germline values: CDR1 LNHDA, CDR2 SQIVND (reference sequence). The CDR3: CASSRVTGNTEAFF. In DNA form, the CDR3 reads TGTGCCAGTAGTAGGGTGACAGGAAACACTGAAGCTTTCTTT.

This clone turned up a few times. V usage is TRBV29-1 and J usage is TRBJ1-1; D is unclear. This CDR3 region has 13 residues. Trimming pared 3 bases from V and 1 base from J, leaving 9 bases between. Germline CDR1 SQVTM, CDR2 ANQGSEA. The CDR3 protein is CSVEPTGNTEAFF. The DNA for the CDR3 is TGCAGCGTTGAGCCTACCGGGAACACTGAAGCTTTCTTT.

This clone occurred a few times. V gene TRBV7-2 combines with J gene TRBJ2-7, with D possibly being TRBD1 (6 bases). V was clipped by 1 base and J by 3 bases, with 10 bases between them. CDR1 and CDR2 from the germline V gene are SGHTA and FQGNSA. The CDR3 contains 14 residues. CDR3 coding DNA: TGTGCCAGCAGCTTAGAACAGGGCAACTACGAGCAGTACTTC. Encoded protein: CASSLEQGNYEQYF.

The chain employs TRBV5-1 and TRBJ2-5; TRBD1 matches at 11 bases. V shed 0 bases and J 5 bases; nucleotides not matched to a gene: 0. This CDR3 region has 14 residues. CDR1 SGHRS and CDR2 YFSETQ come from the germline V gene. The CDR3 region is CASSLGDRGETQYF. The DNA for the CDR3 is TGCGCCAGCAGCTTGGGGGACAGGGGGGAGACCCAGTACTTC.

V gene TRBV18 combines with J gene TRBJ1-3, with TRBD1 identical over 7 bases. This CDR3 is built from 15 residues. Looked up from germline, CDR1 is KGHSH and CDR2 is LQKENI. V lost 3 bases, J lost 6 bases, and 8 bases stayed unmatched. The CDR3 loop is CASSPPTGWENTIYF. CDR3 nucleotide sequence: TGTGCCAGCTCACCGCCGACAGGGTGGGAAAACACCATATATTTT.

This rearrangement joins TRBV7-2 to TRBJ2-7; 7 nucleotides align to TRBD1. This CDR3 is built from 16 residues. The ends lost 5 bases at V and 1 base at J; junction bases unmatched: 11. Germline V CDR1 and CDR2: SGHTA, FQGNSA. The CDR3 spells CASSQRQGPISYEQYF. The CDR3 DNA reads as TGTGCCAGCAGCCAGAGACAGGGCCCCATATCCTACGAGCAGTACTTC.

The rearrangement links TRBV7-2 to TRBJ2-7; 7 nucleotides agree with TRBD2. Germline CDR1 reads SGHTA; CDR2 reads FQGNSA. This CDR3 has 19 residues. V trimming: 1 base; J trimming: 5 bases; junction bases outside the gene matches: 20. CDR3 DNA: TGTGCCAGCAGCTTAGGGTTGGGGCGCAGCGGGGTCCCCCAGAACGAGCAGTACTTC. Translating it yields CASSLGLGRSGVPQNEQYF.

This clone occurred once. V usage is TRBV4-3 and J usage is TRBJ2-3; TRBD2 agrees at 8 bases. There are 18 residues in the CDR3. V was pared by 0 bases and J by 0 bases, with 8 bases of the junction left unmatched. Germline loops: CDR1 LGHNA, CDR2 YSLEER. This chain's CDR3 is CASSQDISTSGSTDTQYF. The CDR3 nucleotides read TGCGCCAGCAGCCAAGATATTAGTACTAGCGGTAGCACAGATACGCAGTATTTT.

The CDR3, as DNA: TGTGCCAGCAGTTTACGGGGGTTAGAGACCCAGTACTTC. Its translation is CASSLRGLETQYF. The chain links TRBV12-3 or TRBV12-4 to TRBJ2-5, with D perhaps matching TRBD2 (6 bases). The CDR3 is made up of 13 amino acids. Deletions cut 2 bases from V and 4 bases from J, with 8 bases between.

The chain joins TRBV7-2 to TRBJ2-1; TRBD2 might be the D (8 bases). V was pared by 7 bases and J by 12 bases, with 28 bases between. Germline lookup yields CDR1 SGHTA and CDR2 FQGNSA. This CDR3 is built from 16 residues. Written as DNA, the CDR3 is TGTGCCAGCACCCCAGGGGGACTAGGTCCCGTACGAGGGCAGTTCTTC. As protein: CASTPGGLGPVRGQFF.

The J gene is TRBJ2-1, the V gene TRBV28, with 8 bases matching TRBD1. V trimming: 6 bases; J trimming: 8 bases; junction bases outside the gene matches: 9. The CDR3 covers 14 residues. Germline-derived CDR1 and CDR2 are MDHEN and SYDVKM. The CDR3 sequence: CASSRTGRNHEQFF. In nucleotides, the CDR3 is TGTGCCAGCAGCCGGACAGGGAGAAACCATGAGCAGTTCTTC. Full variable domain (missing parts from reference TRBV28 and TRBJ2-1): DVKVTQSSRYLVKRTGEKVFLECVQDMDHENMFWYRQDPGLGLRLIYFSYDVKMKEKGDIPEGYSVSREKKERFSLILESASTNQTSMYLCASSRTGRNHEQFFGPGTRLTVL.

The chain carries TRBV6-2 or TRBV6-3 and TRBJ1-2; D is perhaps TRBD1 (5 bases). The CDR3 is 13 amino acids. The ends were cut back, 2 bases at V and 8 bases at J, with 12 bases in the middle. Germline V gene sequence: CDR1 MNHEY, CDR2 SVGEGT. The CDR3 DNA sequence: TGTGCCAGCAGTTACCTCCCGGGGGGAGGCTACACCTTC. Protein product: CASSYLPGGGYTF.

The chain couples TRBV6-5 to TRBJ1-2, with unresolved D. Germline V CDR1 and CDR2: MNHEY, SVGAGI. V gave up 0 bases and J gave up 3 bases, with 11 bases separating them. This CDR3 spans 15 amino acids. CDR3 nucleotides: TGTGCCAGCAGTTACTCGAATAACGGTGACTATGGCTACACCTTC. Its translation is CASSYSNNGDYGYTF.